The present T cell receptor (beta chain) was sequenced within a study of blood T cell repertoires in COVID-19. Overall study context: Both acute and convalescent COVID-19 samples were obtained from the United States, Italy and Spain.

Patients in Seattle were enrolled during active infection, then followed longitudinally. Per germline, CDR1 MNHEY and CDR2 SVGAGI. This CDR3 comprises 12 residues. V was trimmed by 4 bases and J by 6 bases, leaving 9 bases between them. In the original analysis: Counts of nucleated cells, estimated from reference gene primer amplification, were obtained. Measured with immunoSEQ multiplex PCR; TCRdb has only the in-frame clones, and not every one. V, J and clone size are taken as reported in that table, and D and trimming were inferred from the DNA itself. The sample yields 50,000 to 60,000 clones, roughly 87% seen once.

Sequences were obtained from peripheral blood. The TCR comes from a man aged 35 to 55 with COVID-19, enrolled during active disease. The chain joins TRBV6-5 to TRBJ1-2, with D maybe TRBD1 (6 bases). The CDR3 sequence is CASSSNRDGYTF. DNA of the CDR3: TGTGCCAGCAGTTCCAACAGGGATGGCTACACCTTC.